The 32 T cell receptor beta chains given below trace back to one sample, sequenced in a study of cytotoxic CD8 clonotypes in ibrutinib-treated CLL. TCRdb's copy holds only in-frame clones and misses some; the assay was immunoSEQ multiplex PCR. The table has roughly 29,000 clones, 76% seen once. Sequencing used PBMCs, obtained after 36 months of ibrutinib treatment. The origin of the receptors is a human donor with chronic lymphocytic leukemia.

CDR3 sequence: CASSLGGNGYTF. The CDR3 nucleotides read TGTGCCAGCAGCTTGGGAGGCAATGGCTACACCTTC. The V and J genes are TRBV5-6 and TRBJ1-2; D remains unclear. Germline CDR1 reads SGHDT; CDR2 reads YYEEEE. This CDR3 has 12 residues. The ends were cut back, 0 bases at V and 6 bases at J, with 6 bases in the middle. The entire variable domain, with the rest obtained from reference TRBV5-6 and TRBJ1-2, is as follows: DAGVTQSPTHLIKTRGQQVTLRCSPKSGHDTVSWYQQALGQGPQFIFQYYEEEERQRGNFPDRFSGHQFPNYSSELNVNALLLGDSALYLCASSLGGNGYTFGSGTRLTVV.

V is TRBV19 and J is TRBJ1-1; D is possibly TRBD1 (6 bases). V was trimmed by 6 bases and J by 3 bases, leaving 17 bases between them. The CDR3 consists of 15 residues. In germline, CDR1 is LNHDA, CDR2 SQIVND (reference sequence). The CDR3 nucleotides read TGTGCCAGTAGACCTGGGGGGGGCAGATACACTGAAGCTTTCTTT. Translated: CASRPGGGRYTEAFF.

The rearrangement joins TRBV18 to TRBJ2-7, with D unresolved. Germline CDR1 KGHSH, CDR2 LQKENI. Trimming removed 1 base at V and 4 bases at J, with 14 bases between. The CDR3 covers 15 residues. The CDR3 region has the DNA TGTGCCAGCTCACCACGCGACGGATTTGCTTACGAGCAGTACTTC. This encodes CASSPRDGFAYEQYF.

In DNA, the CDR3 is TGTGCCAGTACTCACGGGACCGCTCCCCGGCGGAGTGGCTACACCTTC. This codes for CASTHGTAPRRSGYTF. The chain joins TRBV19 to TRBJ1-2; D might be TRBD1 (5 bases). The CDR3 contains 16 residues. Germline values: CDR1 LNHDA, CDR2 SQIVND (reference sequence). Trimming cost V 7 bases and J 7 bases, with 25 bases left between them.

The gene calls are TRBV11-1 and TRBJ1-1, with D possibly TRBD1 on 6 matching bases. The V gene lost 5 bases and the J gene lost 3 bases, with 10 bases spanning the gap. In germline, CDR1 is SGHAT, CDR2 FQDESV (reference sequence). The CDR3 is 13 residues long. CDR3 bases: TGTGCCAGCAGCACAGGGTCGGACACTGAAGCTTTCTTT. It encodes CASSTGSDTEAFF. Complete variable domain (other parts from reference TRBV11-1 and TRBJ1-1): EAEVAQSPRYKITEKSQAVAFWCDPISGHATLYWYRQILGQGPELLVQFQDESVVDDSQLPKDRFSAERLKGVDSTLKIQPAELGDSAMYLCASSTGSDTEAFFGQGTRLTVV.

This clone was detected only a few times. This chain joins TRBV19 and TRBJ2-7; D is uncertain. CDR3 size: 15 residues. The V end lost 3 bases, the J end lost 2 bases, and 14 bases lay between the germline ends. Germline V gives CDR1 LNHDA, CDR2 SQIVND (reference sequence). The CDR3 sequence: CASSIEARRPYEQYF. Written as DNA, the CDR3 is TGTGCCAGTAGTATTGAGGCCAGGCGGCCCTACGAGCAGTACTTC.

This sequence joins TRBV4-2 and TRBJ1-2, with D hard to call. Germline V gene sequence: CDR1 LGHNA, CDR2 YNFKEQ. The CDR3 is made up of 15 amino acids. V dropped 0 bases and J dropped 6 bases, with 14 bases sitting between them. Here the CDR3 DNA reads TGTGCCAGCAGCCAAGAAGCCCAGGTGGAGAATGGCTACACCTTC. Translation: CASSQEAQVENGYTF.

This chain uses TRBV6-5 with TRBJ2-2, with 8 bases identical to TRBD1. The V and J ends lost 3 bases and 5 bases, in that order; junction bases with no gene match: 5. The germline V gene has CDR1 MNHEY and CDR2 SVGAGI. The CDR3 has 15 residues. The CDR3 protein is CASSYNRGRTGELFF. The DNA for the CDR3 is TGTGCCAGCAGTTATAACAGGGGGAGAACCGGGGAGCTGTTTTTT.

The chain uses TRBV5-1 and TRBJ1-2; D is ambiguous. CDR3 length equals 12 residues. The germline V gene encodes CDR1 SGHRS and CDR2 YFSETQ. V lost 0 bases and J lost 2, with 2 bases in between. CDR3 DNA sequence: TGCGCCAGCAGCTTGGGAAACTATGGCTACACCTTC. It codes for CASSLGNYGYTF.

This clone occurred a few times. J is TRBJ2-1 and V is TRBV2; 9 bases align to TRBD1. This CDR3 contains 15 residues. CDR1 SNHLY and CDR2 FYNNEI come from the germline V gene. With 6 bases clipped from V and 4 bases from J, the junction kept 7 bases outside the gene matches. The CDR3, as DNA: TGTGCCAGCAGCCCAACAGGGGGCCCATACAATGAGCAGTTCTTC. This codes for CASSPTGGPYNEQFF.

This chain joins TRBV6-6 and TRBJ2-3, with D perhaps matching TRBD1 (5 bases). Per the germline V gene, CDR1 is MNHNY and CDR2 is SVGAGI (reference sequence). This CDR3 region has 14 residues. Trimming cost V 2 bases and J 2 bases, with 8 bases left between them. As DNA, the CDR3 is TGTGCCAGCAGTTACAGGGGTACCACAGATACGCAGTATTTT. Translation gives CASSYRGTTDTQYF.

The CDR3 spells CASSPVPGAGTEAFF. CDR3 nucleotide sequence: TGCGCCAGCAGCCCCGTCCCTGGGGCGGGCACTGAAGCTTTCTTT. This chain joins TRBV4-1 and TRBJ1-1, with D possibly being TRBD1 (5 bases). Deletions cut 4 bases from V and 4 bases from J, with 16 bases between. Looked up from germline, CDR1 is MGHRA and CDR2 is YSYEKL. The CDR3 length is 15 residues.

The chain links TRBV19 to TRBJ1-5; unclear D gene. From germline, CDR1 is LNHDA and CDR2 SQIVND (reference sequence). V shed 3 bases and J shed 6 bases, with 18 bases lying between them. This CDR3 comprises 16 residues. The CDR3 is CASSMLLKGWGQPQHF. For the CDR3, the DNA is TGTGCCAGTAGTATGCTCCTAAAGGGATGGGGTCAGCCCCAGCATTTT.

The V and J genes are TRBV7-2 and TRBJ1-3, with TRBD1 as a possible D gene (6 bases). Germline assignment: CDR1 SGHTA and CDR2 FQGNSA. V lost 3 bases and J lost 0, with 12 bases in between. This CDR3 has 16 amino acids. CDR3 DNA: TGTGCCAGCAGCTTCAATACAGGGAGCTCTGGAAACACCATATATTTT. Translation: CASSFNTGSSGNTIYF.

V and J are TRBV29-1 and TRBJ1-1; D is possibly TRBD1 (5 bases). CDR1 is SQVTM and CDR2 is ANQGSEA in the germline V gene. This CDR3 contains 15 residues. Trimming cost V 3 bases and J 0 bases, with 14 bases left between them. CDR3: CSVDLDKVLNTEAFF. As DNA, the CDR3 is TGCAGCGTTGACCTGGACAAGGTCCTGAACACTGAAGCTTTCTTT.

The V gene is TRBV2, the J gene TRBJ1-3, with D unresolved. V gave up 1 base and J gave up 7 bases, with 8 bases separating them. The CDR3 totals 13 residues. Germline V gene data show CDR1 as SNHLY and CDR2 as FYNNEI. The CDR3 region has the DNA TGTGCCAGCAGTGAAGGATTGGGGAACACCATATATTTT. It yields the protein CASSEGLGNTIYF. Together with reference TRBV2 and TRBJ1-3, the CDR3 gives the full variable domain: EPEVTQTPSHQVTQMGQEVILRCVPISNHLYFYWYRQILGQKVEFLVSFYNNEISEKSEIFDDQFSVERPDGSNFTLKIRSTKLEDSAMYFCASSEGLGNTIYFGEGSWLTVV.

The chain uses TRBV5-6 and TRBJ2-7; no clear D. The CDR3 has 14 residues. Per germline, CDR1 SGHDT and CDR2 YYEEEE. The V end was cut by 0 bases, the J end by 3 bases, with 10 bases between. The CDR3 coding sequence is TGTGCCAGCAGCTTGGGTGGGCTACTCTACGAGCAGTACTTC. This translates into CASSLGGLLYEQYF.

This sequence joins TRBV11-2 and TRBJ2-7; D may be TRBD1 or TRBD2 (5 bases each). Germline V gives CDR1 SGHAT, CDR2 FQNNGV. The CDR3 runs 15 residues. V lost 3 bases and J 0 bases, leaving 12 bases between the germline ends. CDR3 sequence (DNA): TGTGCCAGCAGCTTGAACAGGAGGAGCTCCTACGAGCAGTACTTC. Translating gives CASSLNRRSSYEQYF.

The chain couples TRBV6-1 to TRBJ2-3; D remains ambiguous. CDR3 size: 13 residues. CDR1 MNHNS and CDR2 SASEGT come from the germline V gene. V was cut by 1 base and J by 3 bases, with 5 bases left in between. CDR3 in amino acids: CASSEERTDTQYF. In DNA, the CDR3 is TGTGCCAGCAGTGAAGAAAGGACAGATACGCAGTATTTT.

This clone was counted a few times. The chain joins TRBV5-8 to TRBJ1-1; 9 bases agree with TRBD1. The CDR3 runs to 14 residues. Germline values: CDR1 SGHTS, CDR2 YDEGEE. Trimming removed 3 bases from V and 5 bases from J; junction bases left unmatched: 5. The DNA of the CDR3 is TGTGCCAGCAGCTCCGGGACAGGGAGGACTGAAGCTTTCTTT. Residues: CASSSGTGRTEAFF.

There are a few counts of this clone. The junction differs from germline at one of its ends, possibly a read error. The CDR3 bases are TGTGCCAGTATGACGGCAGGGGGTCTCTCCTTC. Translated: CASMTAGGLSF. The chain uses TRBV19 and TRBJ1-2, with TRBD1 matching 7 bases. Germline assignment: CDR1 LNHDA and CDR2 SQIVND (reference sequence). The CDR3 covers 11 residues.

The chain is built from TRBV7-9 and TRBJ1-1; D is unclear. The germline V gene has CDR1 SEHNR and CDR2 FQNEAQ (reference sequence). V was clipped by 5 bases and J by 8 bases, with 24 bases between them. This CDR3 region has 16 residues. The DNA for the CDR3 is TGTGCCAGCAGCCCAACGCTGCCAGGTTCGCGAGAGGAAGCTTTCTTT. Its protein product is CASSPTLPGSREEAFF.

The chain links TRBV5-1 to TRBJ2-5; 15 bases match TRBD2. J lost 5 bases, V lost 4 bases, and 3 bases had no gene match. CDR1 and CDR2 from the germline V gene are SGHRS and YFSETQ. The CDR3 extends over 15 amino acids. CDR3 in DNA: TGCGCCAGCAGCCCGGGACTAGCGGGGGGTGAGACCCAGTACTTC. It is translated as CASSPGLAGGETQYF.

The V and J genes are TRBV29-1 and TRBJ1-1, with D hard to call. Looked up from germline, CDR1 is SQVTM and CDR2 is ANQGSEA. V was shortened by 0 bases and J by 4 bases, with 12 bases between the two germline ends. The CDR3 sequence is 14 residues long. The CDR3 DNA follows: TGCAGCGTTGAAGATCCTTCCTCCCCCACTGAAGCTTTCTTT. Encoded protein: CSVEDPSSPTEAFF. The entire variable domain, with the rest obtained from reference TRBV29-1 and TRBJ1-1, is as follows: SAVISQKPSRDICQRGTSLTIQCQVDSQVTMMFWYRQQPGQSLTLIATANQGSEATYESGFVIDKFPISRPNLTFSTLTVSNMSPEDSSIYLCSVEDPSSPTEAFFGQGTRLTVV.

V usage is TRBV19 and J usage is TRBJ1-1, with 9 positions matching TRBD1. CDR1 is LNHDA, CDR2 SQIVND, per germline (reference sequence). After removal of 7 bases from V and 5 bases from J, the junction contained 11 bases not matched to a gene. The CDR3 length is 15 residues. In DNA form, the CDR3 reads TGTGCCAGTACCCCTCTCGACAGGGGGGGAACTGAAGCTTTCTTT. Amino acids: CASTPLDRGGTEAFF.

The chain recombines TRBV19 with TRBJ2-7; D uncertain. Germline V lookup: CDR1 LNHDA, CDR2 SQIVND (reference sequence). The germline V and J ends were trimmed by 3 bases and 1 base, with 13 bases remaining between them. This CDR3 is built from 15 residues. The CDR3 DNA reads TGTGCCAGTAGTATTAAAGCAGAACCTTCCTACGAGCAGTACTTC. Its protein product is CASSIKAEPSYEQYF.

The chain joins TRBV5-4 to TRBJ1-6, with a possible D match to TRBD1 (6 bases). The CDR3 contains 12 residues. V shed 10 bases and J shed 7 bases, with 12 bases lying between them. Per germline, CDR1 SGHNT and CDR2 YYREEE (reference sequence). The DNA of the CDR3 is TGTGCCGGACAGAGGGGGAATTCACCCCTCCACTTT. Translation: CAGQRGNSPLHF.

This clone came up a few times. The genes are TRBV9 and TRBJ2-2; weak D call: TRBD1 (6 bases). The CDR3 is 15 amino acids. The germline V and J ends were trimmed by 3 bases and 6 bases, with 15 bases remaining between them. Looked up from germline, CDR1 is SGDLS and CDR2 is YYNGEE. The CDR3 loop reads CASSAVGASSGELFF. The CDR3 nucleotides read TGTGCCAGCAGCGCGGTGGGGGCATCCTCCGGGGAGCTGTTTTTT. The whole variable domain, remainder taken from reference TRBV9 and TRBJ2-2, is DSGVTQTPKHLITATGQRVTLRCSPRSGDLSVYWYQQSLDQGLQFLIQYYNGEERAKGNILERFSAQQFPDLHSELNLSSLELGDSALYFCASSAVGASSGELFFGEGSRLTVL.

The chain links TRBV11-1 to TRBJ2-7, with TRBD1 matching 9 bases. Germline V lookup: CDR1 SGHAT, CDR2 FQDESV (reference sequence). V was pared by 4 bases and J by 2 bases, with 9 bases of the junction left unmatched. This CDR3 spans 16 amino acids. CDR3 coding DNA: TGTGCCAGCAGCTCGCCTAGGGGACAGGGCGCCTACGAGCAGTACTTC. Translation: CASSSPRGQGAYEQYF.

CDR3 loop: CASSHPGSPEDQYF. The CDR3 DNA is TGCGCCAGCAGCCATCCCGGGTCTCCCGAAGATCAGTACTTC. The chain has TRBV4-1 and TRBJ2-4, with D unresolved. Germline CDR1 reads MGHRA; CDR2 reads YSYEKL. The CDR3 length is 14 residues. V lost 3 bases, J lost 12 bases, and 18 bases lay in between.

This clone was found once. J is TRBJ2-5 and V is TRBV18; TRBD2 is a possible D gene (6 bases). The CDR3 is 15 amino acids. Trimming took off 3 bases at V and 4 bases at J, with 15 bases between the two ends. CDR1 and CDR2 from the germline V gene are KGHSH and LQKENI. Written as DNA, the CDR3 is TGTGCCAGCTCACCGTTAGCGGAGGCCGGAGAGACCCAGTACTTC. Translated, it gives CASSPLAEAGETQYF.

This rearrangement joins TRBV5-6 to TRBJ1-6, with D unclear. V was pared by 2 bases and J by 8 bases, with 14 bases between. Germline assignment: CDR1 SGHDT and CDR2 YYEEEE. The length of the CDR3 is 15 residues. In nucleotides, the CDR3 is TGTGCCAGCAGCTTACGGGCAGGCCGCGATTCACCCCTCCACTTT. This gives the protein CASSLRAGRDSPLHF. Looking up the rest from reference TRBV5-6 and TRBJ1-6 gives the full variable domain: DAGVTQSPTHLIKTRGQQVTLRCSPKSGHDTVSWYQQALGQGPQFIFQYYEEEERQRGNFPDRFSGHQFPNYSSELNVNALLLGDSALYLCASSLRAGRDSPLHFGNGTRLTVT.